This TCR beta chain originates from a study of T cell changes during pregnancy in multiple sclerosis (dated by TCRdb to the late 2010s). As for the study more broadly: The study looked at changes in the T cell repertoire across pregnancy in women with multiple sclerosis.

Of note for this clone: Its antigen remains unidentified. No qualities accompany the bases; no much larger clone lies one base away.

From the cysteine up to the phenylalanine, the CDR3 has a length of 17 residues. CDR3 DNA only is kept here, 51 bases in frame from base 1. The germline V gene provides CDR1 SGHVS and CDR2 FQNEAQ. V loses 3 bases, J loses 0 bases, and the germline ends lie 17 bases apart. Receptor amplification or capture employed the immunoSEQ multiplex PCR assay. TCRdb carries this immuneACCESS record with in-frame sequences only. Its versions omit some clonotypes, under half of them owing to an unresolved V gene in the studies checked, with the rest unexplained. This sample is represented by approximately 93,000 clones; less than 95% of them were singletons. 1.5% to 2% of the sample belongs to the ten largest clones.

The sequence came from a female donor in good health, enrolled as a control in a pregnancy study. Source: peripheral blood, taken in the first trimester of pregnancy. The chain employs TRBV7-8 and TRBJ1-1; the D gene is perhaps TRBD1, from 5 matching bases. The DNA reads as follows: TGTGCCAGCAGCTTTTACTTTGAACAGGTCATGAACACTGAAGCTTTCTTT. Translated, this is CASSFYFEQVMNTEAFF.